Described below is a single TCR beta chain sequence and its context. Using immunoSEQ multiplex PCR, the repertoire was profiled, and TCRdb retains in-frame clones only, with some absent. The data hold 200,000 to 250,000 clones, with roughly 88% observed a single time. Germline lookup yields CDR1 KGHDR and CDR2 SFDVKD. This CDR3 contains 14 residues. J was trimmed by 1 base and V by 4 bases; bases with no gene match: 3. These data are taken from a study of blood T cell repertoires in COVID-19. At the level of the study: Both acute and convalescent COVID-19 samples were obtained from the United States, Italy and Spain. From T cells, B-cell-depleted T cells, or PBMCs came the material, which was cDNA or gDNA.

The V call is TRBV24-1, the J call TRBJ2-7; 7 positions agree with TRBD1. The sequence was obtained from a man aged 80 or over with acute or convalescent COVID-19. Material: peripheral blood. CDR3 region: CATSDPGQSYEQYF. The CDR3 nucleotides are TGTGCCACCAGTGACCCGGGACAGTCCTACGAGCAGTACTTC.